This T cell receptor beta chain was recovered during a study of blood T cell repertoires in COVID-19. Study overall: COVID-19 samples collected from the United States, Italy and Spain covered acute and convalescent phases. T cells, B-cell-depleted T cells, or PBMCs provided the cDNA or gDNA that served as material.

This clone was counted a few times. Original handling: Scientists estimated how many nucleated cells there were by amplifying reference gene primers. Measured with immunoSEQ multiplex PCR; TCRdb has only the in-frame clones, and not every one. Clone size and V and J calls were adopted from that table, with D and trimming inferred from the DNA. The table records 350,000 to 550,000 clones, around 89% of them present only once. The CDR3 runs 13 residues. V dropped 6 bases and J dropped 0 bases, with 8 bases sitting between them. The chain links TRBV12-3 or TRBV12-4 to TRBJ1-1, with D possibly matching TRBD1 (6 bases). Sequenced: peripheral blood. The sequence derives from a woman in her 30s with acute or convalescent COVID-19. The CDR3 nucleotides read TGTGCCAGCAGCCACAGGGTGAACACTGAAGCTTTCTTT. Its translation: CASSHRVNTEAFF.